These 30 T cell receptor beta chains were sequenced from one sample in a study of cytomegalovirus exposure and HLA in healthy donors. Data came from immunoSEQ multiplex PCR; TCRdb stores just in-frame clones and leaves some out. The sample lists 150,000 to 200,000 clones, approximately 90% occurring once. The sample was PBMCs. The receptor set was obtained from a woman in her 30s in good health and CMV-seronegative.

This clone was seen once. The chain couples TRBV30 to TRBJ2-7, with 13 bases that match TRBD2. Per the germline V gene, CDR1 is GTSNPN and CDR2 is SVGIG (reference sequence). The CDR3 totals 15 residues. V shed 3 bases, J shed 3 bases, and the junction held 5 bases outside the gene matches. The CDR3 DNA is TGTGCCTGGAGCAGAGGACTAGCGGGGGACTACGAGCAGTACTTC. It translates to CAWSRGLAGDYEQYF.

The CDR3 nucleotides read TGTGCCAGCAGCCCCACAGGGGAGAGTGAGCAGTTCTTC. It encodes CASSPTGESEQFF. V usage is TRBV11-3 and J usage is TRBJ2-1; 7 bases line up with TRBD1. The CDR3 is made up of 13 amino acids. CDR1 is SGHNT, CDR2 YENEEA, per germline. The trim removed 5 bases at V and 9 bases at J, leaving 7 bases unmatched.

The chain carries TRBV27 and TRBJ1-2; tentatively, D is TRBD1 (5 bases). Germline values: CDR1 MNHEY, CDR2 SMNVEV (reference sequence). Trimming removed 6 bases at V and 7 bases at J, with 15 bases between. The CDR3 loop spans 13 amino acids. The CDR3 sequence: CASSAGGDPGYTF. The CDR3 DNA reads as TGTGCCAGCAGCGCCGGGGGGGATCCTGGCTACACCTTC.

The chain combines TRBV5-1 with TRBJ2-3, with TRBD1 as a possible D gene (5 bases). V was shortened by 5 bases and J by 0 bases, with 10 bases between the two germline ends. Germline V lookup: CDR1 SGHRS, CDR2 YFSETQ. The CDR3 runs to 14 residues. CDR3 region: CASRATVSTDTQYF. The CDR3 bases are TGCGCCAGCAGGGCGACAGTTAGCACAGATACGCAGTATTTT.

V gene TRBV7-6 combines with J gene TRBJ2-2, with TRBD2 matching 14 bases. This CDR3 region has 19 residues. The germline V gene has CDR1 SGHVS and CDR2 FNYEAQ. The V segment lost 2 bases and the J segment 0 bases; nucleotides outside the gene matches: 5. CDR3 sequence: CASSLPRLAGGANTGELFF. As DNA, the CDR3 is TGTGCCAGCAGCTTACCGAGACTAGCGGGGGGGGCGAACACCGGGGAGCTGTTTTTT. The full variable domain, in which reference TRBV7-6 and TRBJ2-2 provide the parts outside the CDR3, is GAGVSQSPRYKVTKRGQDVALRCDPISGHVSLYWYRQALGQGPEFLTYFNYEAQQDKSGLPNDRFSAERPEGSISTLTIQRTEQRDSAMYRCASSLPRLAGGANTGELFFGEGSRLTVL.

The chain's CDR3 is CASSLRTGPTNEKLFF. DNA for the CDR3: TGCGCCAGCAGCCTGCGGACAGGGCCAACTAATGAAAAACTGTTTTTT. The rearrangement uses TRBV5-1 and TRBJ1-4; 8 bases fit TRBD1. The germline gives CDR1 SGHRS, CDR2 YFSETQ. This CDR3 is built from 16 residues. V lost 4 bases, J lost 0 bases, and 5 bases stayed unmatched.

This clone came up once. J is TRBJ1-6 and V is TRBV6-1; D perhaps matches TRBD1 (6 bases). The germline V and J ends were trimmed by 4 bases and 8 bases, with 21 bases remaining between them. This CDR3 spans 17 amino acids. Germline loops: CDR1 MNHNS, CDR2 SASEGT. The CDR3 loop is CASSGGQGGLFDSPLHF. The CDR3 DNA reads TGTGCCAGCAGTGGGGGGCAGGGTGGACTTTTTGATTCACCCCTCCACTTT.

This clone appeared a single time. The rearrangement uses TRBV19 and TRBJ1-2, with 9 bases identical to TRBD1. CDR1 and CDR2 (germline): LNHDA, SQIVND (reference sequence). After removal of 11 bases from V and 7 bases from J, the junction contained 8 bases not matched to a gene. The CDR3 length is 12 residues. The CDR3 nucleotides are TGTGCCGGGGCAACAGGGGGCGGTGGCTACACCTTC. Amino acids: CAGATGGGGYTF.

V usage is TRBV7-6 and J usage is TRBJ1-2, with D maybe TRBD1 (6 bases). The CDR3 runs 19 residues. With 1 base removed from V and 3 bases from J, the gap between germline ends came to 24 bases. CDR1 SGHVS and CDR2 FNYEAQ come from the germline V gene. The chain's CDR3 is CASSLDSADSSLNYYGYTF. CDR3 bases: TGTGCCAGCAGCTTAGACTCGGCGGACAGTTCCCTGAATTACTATGGCTACACCTTC.

This chain connects TRBV4-2 to TRBJ1-1; D may be TRBD1 (5 bases). The V and J ends lost 1 base and 7 bases respectively, with 10 bases between them. The CDR3 loop spans 13 amino acids. Germline loops: CDR1 LGHNA, CDR2 YNFKEQ. The chain's CDR3 is CASSQGAGREAFF. The CDR3 nucleotides are TGTGCCAGCAGCCAAGGAGCGGGGCGTGAAGCTTTCTTT.

The rearrangement joins TRBV4-1 to TRBJ1-1, with D unresolved. Germline CDR1 reads MGHRA; CDR2 reads YSYEKL. Trimming pared 0 bases from V and 3 bases from J, leaving 11 bases between. This CDR3 comprises 15 residues. CDR3: CASSQEQPRDTEAFF. CDR3 DNA sequence: TGCGCCAGCAGCCAAGAACAGCCAAGAGACACTGAAGCTTTCTTT.

This clone showed up just a few times. The rearrangement uses TRBV27 and TRBJ1-6, with D tentatively TRBD1 (6 bases). The CDR3 runs to 15 residues. Deletions cut 3 bases from V and 10 bases from J, with 16 bases between. Germline V CDR1 and CDR2: MNHEY, SMNVEV (reference sequence). CDR3 region: CASSLNTGLQSPLHF. CDR3 in DNA: TGTGCCAGCAGTTTGAACACAGGGCTCCAGTCACCCCTCCACTTT.

The CDR3 DNA sequence: TGCGCCAGCAGCGCCGGACAGGGGGCCTACAATGAGCAGTTCTTC. It translates to CASSAGQGAYNEQFF. V is TRBV5-1 and J is TRBJ2-1; 10 bases are shared with TRBD1. The V segment lost 4 bases and the J segment 2 bases; nucleotides outside the gene matches: 3. This CDR3 contains 15 residues. CDR1 and CDR2 from the germline V gene are SGHRS and YFSETQ.

This sequence joins TRBV5-1 and TRBJ1-4; 8 bases map to TRBD1. The CDR3 length is 16 residues. Germline V gene data show CDR1 as SGHRS and CDR2 as YFSETQ. With V trimmed by 4 bases and J by 7 bases, 12 bases remained unmatched. CDR3 loop: CASSPGWGQVVEKLFF. The CDR3 DNA sequence: TGCGCCAGCAGCCCCGGATGGGGACAGGTGGTTGAAAAACTGTTTTTT.

This chain joins TRBV21-1 and TRBJ2-7; TRBD2 was called by the table and not checked on the DNA. TRBV21-1 is deemed a pseudogene. The CDR3 has 10 residues. The DNA of the CDR3 is TGTGCCAGCAGCCTATACGAGCAGTACTTC. Translated, it gives CASSLYEQYF.

The chain links TRBV2 to TRBJ1-6, with D maybe TRBD1 (5 bases). This CDR3 has 13 residues. Per germline, CDR1 SNHLY and CDR2 FYNNEI. Deletions cut 6 bases from V and 7 bases from J, with 10 bases between. The CDR3 region is CASRLRQNSPLHF. CDR3 coding DNA: TGTGCCAGCAGACTCAGACAGAATTCACCCCTCCACTTT.

V and J are TRBV14 and TRBJ2-5; 12 bases are a match to TRBD2. Germline lookup yields CDR1 SGHDN and CDR2 FVKESK. There are 15 residues in the CDR3. J was trimmed by 5 bases and V by 4 bases; bases with no gene match: 5. The CDR3 loop is CASSPTSGGWETQYF. CDR3 bases: TGTGCCAGCAGCCCGACTAGCGGGGGTTGGGAGACCCAGTACTTC.

The rearrangement joins TRBV9 to TRBJ1-2; the D gene is possibly TRBD1 (5 bases). The CDR3 length is 14 residues. CDR1 is SGDLS and CDR2 is YYNGEE in the germline V gene. V was pared by 0 bases and J by 6 bases, with 12 bases between. The CDR3 DNA reads TGTGCCAGCAGCGTAGGACAGACCTTAAATGGCTACACCTTC. As protein: CASSVGQTLNGYTF.

In this sample, this clone turned up a few times. This sequence joins TRBV5-1 and TRBJ2-3; weak D call: TRBD1 (5 bases). Trimming cost V 4 bases and J 2 bases, with 14 bases left between them. The CDR3 loop spans 15 amino acids. CDR1 and CDR2 from the germline V gene are SGHRS and YFSETQ. The CDR3 spells CASSGAWAATDTQYF. As DNA, the CDR3 is TGCGCCAGCAGCGGGGCCTGGGCAGCCACAGATACGCAGTATTTT.

The chain carries TRBV7-7 and TRBJ1-3, with D unclear. The CDR3 is 13 amino acids. Germline CDR1 is SSHAT and CDR2 is FNYEAQ (reference sequence). Trimming took 4 bases from V and 4 from J, leaving 8 bases between them. The CDR3 DNA is TGTGCCAGCAGCTCTAGTCCCGGAAACACCATATATTTT. It is translated as CASSSSPGNTIYF.

The V and J genes are TRBV28 and TRBJ1-6, with 8 bases lining up with TRBD1. V trimming: 5 bases; J trimming: 2 bases; junction bases outside the gene matches: 2. The CDR3 runs to 15 residues. Germline V lookup: CDR1 MDHEN, CDR2 SYDVKM. CDR3 in DNA: TGTGCCAGCAGTAAACAGGGGGCCTATAATTCACCCCTCCACTTT. The encoded protein is CASSKQGAYNSPLHF.

The chain carries TRBV5-1 and TRBJ2-1, with TRBD2 matching 14 bases. CDR3 size: 18 residues. After removal of 2 bases from V and 8 bases from J, the junction contained 12 bases not matched to a gene. CDR1 and CDR2 (germline): SGHRS, YFSETQ. The DNA for the CDR3 is TGCGCCAGCAGCTTAGGACTAGCGGGGGGCCCTAGGTCGGATGAGCAGTTCTTC. Translating gives CASSLGLAGGPRSDEQFF.

The chain couples TRBV25-1 to TRBJ2-1; 7 bases match TRBD1. The ends lost 4 bases at V and 5 bases at J; junction bases unmatched: 2. The CDR3 is 13 residues long. Per the germline V gene, CDR1 is MGHDK and CDR2 is SYGVNS. CDR3 DNA sequence: TGTGCCAGCAGTGGGCAGGGGGACAATGAGCAGTTCTTC. Translating it yields CASSGQGDNEQFF. Supplemented by reference TRBV25-1 and TRBJ2-1, the full variable domain reads EADIYQTPRYLVIGTGKKITLECSQTMGHDKMYWYQQDPGMELHLIHYSYGVNSTEKGDLSSESTVSRIRTEHFPLTLESARPSHTSQYLCASSGQGDNEQFFGPGTRLTVL.

J is TRBJ2-7 and V is TRBV7-8, with D possibly matching TRBD1 (6 bases). In germline, CDR1 is SGHVS, CDR2 FQNEAQ. V was trimmed by 5 bases and J by 5 bases, leaving 10 bases between them. This CDR3 spans 12 amino acids. The CDR3 DNA is TGTGCCAGCAGCGGGACACCCGACGAGCAGTACTTC. It is translated as CASSGTPDEQYF. Full variable domain (outside the CDR3, taken from reference TRBV7-8 and TRBJ2-7): GAGVSQSPRYKVAKRGQDVALRCDPISGHVSLFWYQQALGQGPEFLTYFQNEAQLDKSGLPSDRFFAERPEGSVSTLKIQRTQQEDSAVYLCASSGTPDEQYFGPGTRLTVT.

The rearrangement links TRBV4-2 to TRBJ2-1; D gene uncertain. The CDR3 extends over 16 amino acids. The V end lost 0 bases, the J end lost 0 bases, and 9 bases lay between the germline ends. The germline CDR1 and CDR2 sequences are LGHNA and YNFKEQ. The CDR3 protein is CASSQDAKSSYNEQFF. CDR3 DNA: TGTGCCAGCAGCCAAGATGCCAAGAGCTCCTACAATGAGCAGTTCTTC.

This rearrangement joins TRBV5-5 to TRBJ2-7, with 9 bases matching TRBD1. Germline values: CDR1 SGHKS, CDR2 YYEKEE (reference sequence). J gave up 1 base and V 4 bases, and 9 bases lay outside the gene matches. CDR3 length: 16 residues. This CDR3 is CASSLDRGAQSYEQYF. The DNA of the CDR3 is TGTGCCAGCAGCCTAGACAGGGGGGCACAGTCCTACGAGCAGTACTTC. Complete variable domain (other parts from reference TRBV5-5 and TRBJ2-7): DAGVTQSPTHLIKTRGQQVTLRCSPISGHKSVSWYQQVLGQGPQFIFQYYEKEERGRGNFPDRFSARQFPNYSSELNVNALLLGDSALYLCASSLDRGAQSYEQYFGPGTRLTVT.

The V and J genes are TRBV9 and TRBJ2-1; weak D call: TRBD2 (6 bases). The germline gives CDR1 SGDLS, CDR2 YYNGEE. This CDR3 contains 14 residues. V shed 1 base and J shed 5 bases, with 10 bases lying between them. The CDR3 bases are TGTGCCAGCAGCGTAATAGCGGCGCACAATGAGCAGTTCTTC. The encoded protein is CASSVIAAHNEQFF. Full variable domain (missing parts from reference TRBV9 and TRBJ2-1): DSGVTQTPKHLITATGQRVTLRCSPRSGDLSVYWYQQSLDQGLQFLIQYYNGEERAKGNILERFSAQQFPDLHSELNLSSLELGDSALYFCASSVIAAHNEQFFGPGTRLTVL.

The chain links TRBV19 to TRBJ2-3, with D perhaps TRBD1 (6 bases). Deletions cut 2 bases from V and 7 bases from J, with 13 bases between. CDR3 length: 14 residues. CDR1 is LNHDA and CDR2 is SQIVND in the germline V gene (reference sequence). This CDR3 reads CASSIRSGANTQYF. As DNA, the CDR3 is TGTGCCAGTAGTATAAGATCAGGGGCGAATACGCAGTATTTT.

This sequence joins TRBV19 and TRBJ1-6; TRBD1 agrees at 8 bases. V lost 9 bases, J lost 9 bases, and 16 bases stayed unmatched. The germline V gene encodes CDR1 LNHDA and CDR2 SQIVND (reference sequence). This CDR3 is 16 amino acids long. The CDR3 loop reads CASRFPGGTSSSPLHF. In DNA, the CDR3 is TGTGCCAGCAGATTTCCAGGGGGCACAAGCAGTTCACCCCTCCACTTT.

This chain links TRBV29-1 with TRBJ2-5; tentative D call: TRBD1 (5 bases). The V gene's germline CDR1 is SQVTM and CDR2 ANQGSEA. Trimming pared 0 bases from V and 1 base from J, leaving 9 bases between. This CDR3 has 14 amino acids. CDR3: CSVEDQGSQETQYF. CDR3 DNA sequence: TGCAGCGTTGAAGATCAGGGTTCCCAAGAGACCCAGTACTTC.